The 2 T cell receptor beta chains listed next were all sequenced from one sample in a study of cytomegalovirus exposure and HLA in healthy donors. Primers included in the PCR were 60 Vbeta and 13 Jbeta primers. Clones were read by immunoSEQ multiplex PCR, and TCRdb kept only the in-frame ones, dropping some. The sample holds some 160,000 clones, roughly 80% seen once. Sequencing input: PBMCs. These receptors were taken from a woman aged 40 to 55 in good health and CMV-seronegative.

The chain carries TRBV9 and TRBJ2-1; 16 nucleotides line up with TRBD2. CDR3 size: 18 residues. The V segment lost 4 bases and the J segment 2 bases; nucleotides outside the gene matches: 6. CDR1 and CDR2 (germline): SGDLS, YYNGEE. The CDR3 nucleotides read TGTGCCAGCAGCCCCCCGGGACTAGCGGGGGGGACCTACAATGAGCAGTTCTTC. Protein product: CASSPPGLAGGTYNEQFF.

The chain links TRBV2 to TRBJ1-1, with TRBD1 matching 9 bases. Germline trimming cut 4 bases from V and 5 bases from J; bases unmatched to any gene: 5. Germline CDR1 is SNHLY and CDR2 is FYNNEI. The CDR3 is 14 residues long. As DNA, the CDR3 is TGTGCCAGCAGTGGGGGACAGGGTGTGACTGAAGCTTTCTTT. This encodes CASSGGQGVTEAFF. The full variable domain, its missing parts supplied by reference TRBV2 and TRBJ1-1, is EPEVTQTPSHQVTQMGQEVILRCVPISNHLYFYWYRQILGQKVEFLVSFYNNEISEKSEIFDDQFSVERPDGSNFTLKIRSTKLEDSAMYFCASSGGQGVTEAFFGQGTRLTVV.